The sequence of this T cell receptor beta chain was determined in a study of glioma-infiltrating T cells. This clonotype was counted a few times. The iRepertoire nested amplicon-rescue multiplex PCR amplified TCR alpha and beta CDR3s from RNA. TCRdb called the multiplex PCR reads again in MiXCR, with one record for every CDR3 protein. The sample consists of 300,000 to 450,000 distinct CDR3 sequences, 35% to 45% of them appearing once. Looked up from germline, CDR1 is SEHNR and CDR2 is FQNEAQ (reference sequence). The length of the CDR3 is 13 residues. Trimming removed 5 bases at V and 4 bases at J, with 9 bases between.

The source is a human donor with low-grade glioma or glioblastoma, undergoing nonglioma brain surgery, or in good health (not recorded which). The J gene is TRBJ1-3, the V gene TRBV7-9; no clear D gene. The material sequenced was glioma tissue, nonneoplastic brain tissue, or PBMCs (not recorded which). As DNA, the CDR3 is TGTGCCAGCAGCCCCTTCGAAGGAAACACCATATATTTT. As protein: CASSPFEGNTIYF.